This is a list of T cell receptor beta chains from one sample in a study of T and B cells in COVID-19 patients. In TCRdb, the multiplex PCR reads were re-called with MiXCR into one record per CDR3 protein. The sample contains thousands of distinct CDR3 sequences, about a third of which appear only once. Material: blood. Receptors originate from a human donor who had recovered from COVID-19. Both conserved end residues are part of each CDR3. D genes are given only for firm matches. The size of a clone is reported for some rows only, either as once, few or many, or as a class for expanded clones.

j_call | d_call | clone_size | v_call | cdr3_nt | cdr3_aa
TRBJ2-1 | TRBD2 | few | TRBV5-4 | TGTGCCAGCAGCTCAACTAGCGGGGGGGCATCCAATGAGCAGTTCTTC | CASSSTSGGASNEQFF
TRBJ2-5 | - | few | TRBV27 | TGTGCCAGCAGTCCGCGCCTTAGAGGGCAAGAGACCCAGTACTTC | CASSPRLRGQETQYF
TRBJ2-1 | - | medium-sized | TRBV15 | TGTGCCACCAGCAGAGAAGGTAGATCCGAGCAGTTCTTC | CATSREGRSEQFF
TRBJ1-2 | - | few | TRBV20-1 | TGCAGTGCTAGTACAAACTATGGCTACACCTTC | CSASTNYGYTF
TRBJ2-2 | TRBD1 | medium-sized | TRBV6-5 | TGTGCCAGCAGTCTTACAGGGGGCGTGAACACCGGGGAGCTGTTTTTT | CASSLTGGVNTGELFF
TRBJ2-2 | - | few | TRBV6-6 | TGTGCCAGCAGTTACTCTGGACAGAGGGGAACCGGGGAGCTGTTTTTT | CASSYSGQRGTGELFF
TRBJ1-4 | TRBD1 | - | TRBV18 | TGTGCCAGCTCACCACTACAGGGGATCACTAATGAAAAACTGTTTTTT | CASSPLQGITNEKLFF
TRBJ2-1 | TRBD2 | - | TRBV6-5 | TGTGCCAGCAGTACCTCGGGACTAGCGGGGGCTGAGCAGTTCTTC | CASSTSGLAGAEQFF
TRBJ2-4 | - | few | TRBV6-1 | TGTGCCAGCAGTGAATTTGGCCAGTGGGGCATGGACAAAAACATTCAGTACTTC | CASSEFGQWGMDKNIQYF
TRBJ2-1 | - | - | TRBV6-5 | TGTGCCAGCAGAGGGCAGACCCATGAGCAGTTCTTC | CASRGQTHEQFF
TRBJ1-1 | - | - | TRBV6-4 | TGTGCCAGCAGTGAAGGGAGGGACACTGAAGCTTTCTTT | CASSEGRDTEAFF
TRBJ1-4 | TRBD1 | - | TRBV6-5 | TGTGCCAGCAAGGGACAGGGTCGAGAAAAACTGTTTTTT | CASKGQGREKLFF
TRBJ2-1 | TRBD1 | - | TRBV19 | TGTGCCAGTAGTACCTCGGGACAGGGGTTACGCGATGAGCAGTTCTTC | CASSTSGQGLRDEQFF
TRBJ1-1 | TRBD1 | - | TRBV12-3/TRBV12-4 | TGTGCCAGCATGAGGGACAGGGGGCGTCTTGCTGAAGCTTTCTTT | CASMRDRGRLAEAFF
TRBJ1-6 | - | - | TRBV10-3 | TGTGCCATCAGTGAGACAGCCACCTATAATTCACCCCTCCACTTT | CAISETATYNSPLHF
TRBJ2-6 | TRBD1 | few | TRBV6-2/TRBV6-3 | TGTGCCAGCACCAAACAGGGGCTCTCTGGGGCCAACGTCCTGACTTTC | CASTKQGLSGANVLTF
TRBJ1-5 | TRBD1 | - | TRBV6-2/TRBV6-3 | TGTGCCAGCACAAACGGGGCCCTCACAGGGGACGGGCAGCCCCAGCATTTT | CASTNGALTGDGQPQHF
TRBJ2-1 | - | - | TRBV7-6 | TGTGCCAGCAGCTTTGGACGAAGCTACAATGAGCAGTTCTTC | CASSFGRSYNEQFF
TRBJ1-2 | - | medium-sized | TRBV19 | TGTGCCAGTAGGTCTAGAGGTAACTATGGCTACACCTTC | CASRSRGNYGYTF
TRBJ2-7 | - | - | TRBV6-5 | TGTGCCACCTTTGACGGTACAGGGAACGAGCAGTACTTC | CATFDGTGNEQYF
TRBJ2-2 | - | medium-sized | TRBV19 | TGTGCCAGTAGTAACCTGGGGGAAACCGGGGAGCTGTTTTTT | CASSNLGETGELFF
TRBJ2-2 | - | medium-sized | TRBV6-1 | TGTGCCAGCAGTGAGGGGGAAGACACCGGGGAGCTGTTTTTT | CASSEGEDTGELFF
TRBJ2-7 | - | medium-sized | TRBV29-1 | TGCAGCGTTGAAGAGGGCAGGGCCTACGAGCAGTACTTC | CSVEEGRAYEQYF
TRBJ2-1 | TRBD1 | medium-sized | TRBV6-5 | TGTGCCAGCAGTTGGACAGGGGATGAGCAGTTCTTC | CASSWTGDEQFF
TRBJ1-4 | - | few | TRBV6-1 | TGTGCCAGCAGTGACACGGAAGAAGCAACTAATGAAAAACTGTTTTTT | CASSDTEEATNEKLFF
TRBJ1-5 | - | few | TRBV6-5 | TGTGCCAGCAGGGCTGACATTCTTAGCAATCAGCCCCAGCATTTT | CASRADILSNQPQHF
TRBJ2-3 | - | medium-sized | TRBV6-5 | TGTGCCAGCAGTTACGGGCCCCACGGGGTCACCAGTAGCACAGATACGCAGTATTTT | CASSYGPHGVTSSTDTQYF
TRBJ2-2 | - | medium-sized | TRBV13 | TGTGCCAGCAGCTTAACCATGAACACCGGGGAGCTGTTTTTT | CASSLTMNTGELFF
TRBJ1-2 | - | - | TRBV27 | TGTGCCAGCAGTCCTGCCGGGGGCAACTATGGCTACACCTTC | CASSPAGGNYGYTF
TRBJ2-7 | - | few | TRBV13 | TGTGCCAGCAGCTTGTTTACCAACTACGAGCAGTACTTC | CASSLFTNYEQYF
TRBJ2-1 | TRBD2 | - | TRBV7-9 | TGTGCCAGCAGCCCTAAAGTCCGACTAGCGGCCAACAATGAGCAGTTCTTC | CASSPKVRLAANNEQFF
TRBJ2-3 | TRBD1 | - | TRBV6-4 | TGTGCCAGCAGCGTCGGGACAGCCCCCACAGATACGCAGTATTTT | CASSVGTAPTDTQYF
TRBJ2-1 | - | medium-sized | TRBV6-1 | TGTGCCAGCAGCGAGCTTTCGAGGAATAACAATGAGCAGTTCTTC | CASSELSRNNNEQFF
TRBJ2-3 | TRBD1 | - | TRBV6-4 | TGTGCCAGCACCCACCCCGGGGACAGAAACACAGATACGCAGTATTTT | CASTHPGDRNTDTQYF
TRBJ2-5 | - | medium-sized | TRBV6-1 | TGTGCCAGCGGACGACGGGGCAGCCAAGAGACCCAGTACTTC | CASGRRGSQETQYF
TRBJ2-7 | TRBD1 | - | TRBV7-9 | TGTGCCAGCAGCTCACTCGAGACAGGGTTCGCTTACGAGCAGTACTTC | CASSSLETGFAYEQYF
TRBJ1-1 | - | - | TRBV6-5 | TGTGCCAGCAGTTACCGGGCACCGAACACTGAAGCTTTCTTT | CASSYRAPNTEAFF
TRBJ2-5 | - | - | TRBV6-2/TRBV6-3 | TGTGCCAGCAGTGAAGAGACCCAGTACTTC | CASSEETQYF
TRBJ2-7 | TRBD2 | - | TRBV19 | TGTGCCAGTAGTATCGGGGGGGCCGCCTACGAGCAGTACTTC | CASSIGGAAYEQYF
TRBJ1-4 | TRBD1 | few | TRBV7-6 | TGTGCCAGCAGCTTAGTGCCTCGGACAGGGGGTGAAAAACTGTTTTTT | CASSLVPRTGGEKLFF
TRBJ2-7 | TRBD1 | few | TRBV6-5 | TGTGCCAGCAGTTACCGGGACAGGGGGCCCTACGAGCAGTACTTC | CASSYRDRGPYEQYF
TRBJ2-5 | TRBD2 | - | TRBV27 | TGTGCCAGCAGCCCCGCCGCGGGGGTGGAGACCCAGTACTTC | CASSPAAGVETQYF
TRBJ1-2 | - | - | TRBV13 | TGTGCCAGCAGCTTGGCTCGGGCCTATGGCTACACCTTC | CASSLARAYGYTF